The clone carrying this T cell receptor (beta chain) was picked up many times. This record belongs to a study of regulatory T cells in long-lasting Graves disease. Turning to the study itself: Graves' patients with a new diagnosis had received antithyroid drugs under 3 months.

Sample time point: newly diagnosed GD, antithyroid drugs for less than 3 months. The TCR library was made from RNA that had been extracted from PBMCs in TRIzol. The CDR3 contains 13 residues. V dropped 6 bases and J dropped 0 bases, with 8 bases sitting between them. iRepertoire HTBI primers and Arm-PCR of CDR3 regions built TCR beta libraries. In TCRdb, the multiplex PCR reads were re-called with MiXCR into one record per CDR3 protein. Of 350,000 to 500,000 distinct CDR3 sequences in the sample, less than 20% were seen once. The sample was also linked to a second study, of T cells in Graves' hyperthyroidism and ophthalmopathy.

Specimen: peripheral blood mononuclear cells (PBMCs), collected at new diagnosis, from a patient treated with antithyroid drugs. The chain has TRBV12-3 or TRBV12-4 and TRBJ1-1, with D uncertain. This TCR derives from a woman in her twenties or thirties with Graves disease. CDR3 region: CASSREVNTEAFF. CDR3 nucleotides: TGTGCCAGCAGCCGCGAGGTGAACACTGAAGCTTTCTTT.